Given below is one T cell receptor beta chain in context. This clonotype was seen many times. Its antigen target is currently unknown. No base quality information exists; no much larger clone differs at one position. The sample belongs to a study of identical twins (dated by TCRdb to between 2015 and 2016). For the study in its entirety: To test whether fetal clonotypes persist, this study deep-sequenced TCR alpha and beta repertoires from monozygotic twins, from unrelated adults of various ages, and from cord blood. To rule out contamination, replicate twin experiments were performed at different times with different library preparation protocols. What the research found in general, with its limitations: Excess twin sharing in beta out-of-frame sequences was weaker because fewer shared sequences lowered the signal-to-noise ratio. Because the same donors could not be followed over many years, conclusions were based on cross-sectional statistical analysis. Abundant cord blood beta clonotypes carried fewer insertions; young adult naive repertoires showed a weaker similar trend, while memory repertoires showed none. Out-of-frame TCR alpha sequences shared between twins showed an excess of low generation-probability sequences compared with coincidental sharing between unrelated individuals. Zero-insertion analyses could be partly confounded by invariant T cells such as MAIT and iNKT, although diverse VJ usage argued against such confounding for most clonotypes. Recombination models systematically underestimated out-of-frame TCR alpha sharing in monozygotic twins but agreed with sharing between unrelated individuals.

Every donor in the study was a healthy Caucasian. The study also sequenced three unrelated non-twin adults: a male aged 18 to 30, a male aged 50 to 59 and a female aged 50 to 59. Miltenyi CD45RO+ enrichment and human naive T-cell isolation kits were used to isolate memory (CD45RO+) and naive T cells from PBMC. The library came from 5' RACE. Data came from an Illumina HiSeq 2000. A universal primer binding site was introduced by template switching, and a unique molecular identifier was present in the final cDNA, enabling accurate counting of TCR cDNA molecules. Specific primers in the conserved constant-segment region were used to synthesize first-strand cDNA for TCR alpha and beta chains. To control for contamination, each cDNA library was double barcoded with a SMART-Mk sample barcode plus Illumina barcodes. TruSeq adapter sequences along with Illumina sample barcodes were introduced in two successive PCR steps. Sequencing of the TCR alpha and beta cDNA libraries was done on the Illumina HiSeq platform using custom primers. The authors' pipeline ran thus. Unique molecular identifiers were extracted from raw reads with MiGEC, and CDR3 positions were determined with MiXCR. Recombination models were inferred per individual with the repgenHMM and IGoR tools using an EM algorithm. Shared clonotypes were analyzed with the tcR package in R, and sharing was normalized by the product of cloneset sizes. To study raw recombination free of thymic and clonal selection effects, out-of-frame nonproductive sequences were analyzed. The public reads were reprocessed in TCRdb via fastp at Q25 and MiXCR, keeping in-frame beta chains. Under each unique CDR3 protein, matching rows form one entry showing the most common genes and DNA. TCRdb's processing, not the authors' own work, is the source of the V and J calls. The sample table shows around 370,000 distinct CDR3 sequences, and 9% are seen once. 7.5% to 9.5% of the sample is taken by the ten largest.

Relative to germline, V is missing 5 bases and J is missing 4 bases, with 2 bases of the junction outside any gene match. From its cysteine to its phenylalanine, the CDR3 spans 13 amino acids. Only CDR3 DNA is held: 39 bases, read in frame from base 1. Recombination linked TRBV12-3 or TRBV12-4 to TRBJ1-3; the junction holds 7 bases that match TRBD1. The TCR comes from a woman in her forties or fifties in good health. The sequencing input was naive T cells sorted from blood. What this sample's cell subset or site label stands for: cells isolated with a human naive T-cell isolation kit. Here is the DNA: TGTGCCAGCAGTCCGACAGGGGGAAACACCATATATTTT. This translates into CASSPTGGNTIYF.